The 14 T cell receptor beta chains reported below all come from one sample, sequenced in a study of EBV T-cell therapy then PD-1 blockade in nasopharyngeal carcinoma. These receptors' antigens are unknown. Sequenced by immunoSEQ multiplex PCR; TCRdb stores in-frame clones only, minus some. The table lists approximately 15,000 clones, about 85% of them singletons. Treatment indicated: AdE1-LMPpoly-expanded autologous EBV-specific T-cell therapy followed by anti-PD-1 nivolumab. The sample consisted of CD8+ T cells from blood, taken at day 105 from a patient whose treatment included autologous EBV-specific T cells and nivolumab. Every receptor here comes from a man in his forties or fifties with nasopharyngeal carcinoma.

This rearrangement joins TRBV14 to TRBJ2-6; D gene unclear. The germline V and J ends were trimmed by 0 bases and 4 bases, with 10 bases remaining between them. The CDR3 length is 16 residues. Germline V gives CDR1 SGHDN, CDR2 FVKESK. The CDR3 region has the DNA TGTGCCAGCAGCCAAGATTGGGGTTCCGGGGCCAACGTCCTGACTTTC. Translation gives CASSQDWGSGANVLTF.

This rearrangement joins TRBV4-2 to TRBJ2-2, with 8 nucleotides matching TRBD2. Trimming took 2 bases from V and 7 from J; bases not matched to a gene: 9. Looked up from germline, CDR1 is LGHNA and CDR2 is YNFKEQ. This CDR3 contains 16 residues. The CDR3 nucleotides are TGTGCCAGCAGCCAAACGGGGGGGCCCGTGGTCGGGGAGCTGTTTTTT. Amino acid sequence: CASSQTGGPVVGELFF.

CDR3 loop: CASSRPSRNEQFF. The CDR3 DNA reads as TGTGCCAGCAGCCGTCCTAGCAGGAATGAGCAGTTCTTC. The rearrangement uses TRBV4-2 and TRBJ2-1; D is possibly TRBD2 (5 bases). V was pared by 4 bases and J by 7 bases, with 11 bases between. The length of the CDR3 is 13 residues. Germline V gene sequence: CDR1 LGHNA, CDR2 YNFKEQ.

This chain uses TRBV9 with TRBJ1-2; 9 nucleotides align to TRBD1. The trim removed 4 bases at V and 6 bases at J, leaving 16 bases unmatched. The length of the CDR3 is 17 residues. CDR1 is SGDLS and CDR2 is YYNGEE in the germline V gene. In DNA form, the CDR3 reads TGTGCCAGCAGCCTCCACCGGGACGACAGGGGGGGAGATGGCTACACCTTC. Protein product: CASSLHRDDRGGDGYTF.

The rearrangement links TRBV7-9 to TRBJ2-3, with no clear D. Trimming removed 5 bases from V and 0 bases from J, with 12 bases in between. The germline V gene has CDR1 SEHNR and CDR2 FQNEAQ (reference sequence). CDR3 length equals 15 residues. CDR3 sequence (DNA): TGTGCCAGCAGCCCCCGACACACGAGCACAGATACGCAGTATTTT. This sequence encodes CASSPRHTSTDTQYF.

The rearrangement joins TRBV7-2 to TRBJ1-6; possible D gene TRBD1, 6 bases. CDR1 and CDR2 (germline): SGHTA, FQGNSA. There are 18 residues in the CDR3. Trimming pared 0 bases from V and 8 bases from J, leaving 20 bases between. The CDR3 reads CASSLAFMGTGQDSPLHF. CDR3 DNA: TGTGCCAGCAGCTTAGCTTTCATGGGAACAGGGCAGGATTCACCCCTCCACTTT.

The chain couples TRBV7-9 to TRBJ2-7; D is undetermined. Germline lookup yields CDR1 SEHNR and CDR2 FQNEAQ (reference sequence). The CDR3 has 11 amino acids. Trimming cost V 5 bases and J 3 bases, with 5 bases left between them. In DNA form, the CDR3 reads TGTGCCAGCAGCCCGAACTACGAGCAGTACTTC. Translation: CASSPNYEQYF.

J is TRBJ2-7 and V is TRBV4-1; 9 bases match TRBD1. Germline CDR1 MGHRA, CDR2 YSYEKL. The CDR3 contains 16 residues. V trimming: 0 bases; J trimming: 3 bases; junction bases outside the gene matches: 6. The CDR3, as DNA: TGCGCCAGCAGCCAAGATTCGGGACAGGGCCTCTACGAGCAGTACTTC. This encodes CASSQDSGQGLYEQYF.

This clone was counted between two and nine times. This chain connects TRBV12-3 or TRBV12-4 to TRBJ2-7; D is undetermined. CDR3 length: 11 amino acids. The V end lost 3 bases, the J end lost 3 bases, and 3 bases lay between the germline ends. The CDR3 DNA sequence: TGTGCCAGCAGTTTTGGCTACGAGCAGTACTTC. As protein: CASSFGYEQYF.

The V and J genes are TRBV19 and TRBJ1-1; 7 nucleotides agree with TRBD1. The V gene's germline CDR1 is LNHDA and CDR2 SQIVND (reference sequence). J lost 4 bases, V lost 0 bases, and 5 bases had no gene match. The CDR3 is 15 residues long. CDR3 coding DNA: TGTGCCAGTAGTATAGAGACAGGGATGGTCACTGAAGCTTTCTTT. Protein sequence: CASSIETGMVTEAFF. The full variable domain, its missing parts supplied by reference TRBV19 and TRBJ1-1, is DGGITQSPKYLFRKEGQNVTLSCEQNLNHDAMYWYRQDPGQGLRLIYYSQIVNDFQKGDIAEGYSVSREKKESFPLTVTSAQKNPTAFYLCASSIETGMVTEAFFGQGTRLTVV.

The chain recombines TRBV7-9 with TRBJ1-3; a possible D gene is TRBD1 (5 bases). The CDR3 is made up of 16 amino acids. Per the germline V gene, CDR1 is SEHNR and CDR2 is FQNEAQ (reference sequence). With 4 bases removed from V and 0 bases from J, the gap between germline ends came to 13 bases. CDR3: CASSSPGPVSGNTIYF. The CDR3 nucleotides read TGTGCCAGCAGCTCCCCGGGACCGGTCTCTGGAAACACCATATATTTT.

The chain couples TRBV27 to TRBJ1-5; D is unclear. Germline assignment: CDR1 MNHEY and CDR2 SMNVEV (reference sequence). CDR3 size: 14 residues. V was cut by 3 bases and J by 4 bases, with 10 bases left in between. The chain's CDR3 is CASSFGDGNQPQHF. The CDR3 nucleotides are TGTGCCAGCAGTTTCGGTGACGGGAATCAGCCCCAGCATTTT.

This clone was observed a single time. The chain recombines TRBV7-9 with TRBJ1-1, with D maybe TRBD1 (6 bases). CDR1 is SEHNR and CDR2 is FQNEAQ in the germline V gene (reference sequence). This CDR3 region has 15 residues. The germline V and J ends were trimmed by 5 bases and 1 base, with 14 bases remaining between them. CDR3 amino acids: CASSGVPGENTEAFF. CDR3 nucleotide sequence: TGTGCCAGCAGCGGGGTTCCAGGGGAGAACACTGAAGCTTTCTTT.

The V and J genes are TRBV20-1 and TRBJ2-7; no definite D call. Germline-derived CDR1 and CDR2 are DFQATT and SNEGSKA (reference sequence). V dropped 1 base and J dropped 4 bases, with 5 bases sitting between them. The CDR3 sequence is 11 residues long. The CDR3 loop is CSARVGYEQYF. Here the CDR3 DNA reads TGCAGTGCTAGAGTCGGGTACGAGCAGTACTTC.